The present T cell receptor beta chain was sequenced within a study of PD-1 blockade in classical Hodgkin lymphoma. Study context: On a schedule of every 2 weeks, patients received nivolumab 3 mg/kg intravenously. General study findings and limits: TCR diversity in CD4+, not CD8+, cells rose significantly by C4D1.

About this clone itself: What it recognizes is unknown.

Measured with immunoSEQ multiplex PCR; TCRdb has only the in-frame clones, and not every one. The sample contains just under 10,000 clones, 65% to 85% of which appear only once. Germline-derived CDR1 and CDR2 are MNHNS and SASEGT. Trimming cost V 4 bases and J 2 bases, with 15 bases left between them. There are 16 residues in the CDR3. The time point: cycle 4 day 1 (C4D1), after 5 to 7 weeks of nivolumab. Each patient relapsed following autologous stem cell transplantation, and prior brentuximab vedotin exposure differed. This sequence was found in a human donor with classical Hodgkin lymphoma. The source was peripheral blood mononuclear cells (PBMCs), collected before the fourth cycle of nivolumab. The V and J genes are TRBV6-1 and TRBJ2-1, with D possibly TRBD2 on 7 matching bases. CDR3 bases: TGTGCCAGCAGTGGAGGGGGGGGACGCCCCTACAATGAGCAGTTCTTC. The encoded protein is CASSGGGGRPYNEQFF.